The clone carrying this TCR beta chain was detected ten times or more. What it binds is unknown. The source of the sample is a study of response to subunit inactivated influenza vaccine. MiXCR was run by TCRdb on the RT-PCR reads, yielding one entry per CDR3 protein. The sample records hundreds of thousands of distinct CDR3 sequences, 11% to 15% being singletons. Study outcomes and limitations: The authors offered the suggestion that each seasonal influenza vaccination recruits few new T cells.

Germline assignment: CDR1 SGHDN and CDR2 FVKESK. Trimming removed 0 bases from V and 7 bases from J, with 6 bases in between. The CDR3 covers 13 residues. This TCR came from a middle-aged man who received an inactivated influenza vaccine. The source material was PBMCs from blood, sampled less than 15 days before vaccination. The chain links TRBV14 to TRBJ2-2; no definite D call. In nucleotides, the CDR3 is TGTGCCAGCAGCCAAGATTACCTCGGGGAGCTGTTTTTT. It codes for CASSQDYLGELFF.